The sequence of this TCR beta chain was determined in a study of blood T cells in healthy people across ages. The second PCR ran roughly 7 to 11 cycles with a sample-barcoded 5' primer and J-beta primers. TCRdb fed the 5' RACE reads into MiXCR, producing one record per CDR3 protein. The sample carries approximately 800,000 distinct CDR3 sequences, 35% to 60% recorded once. This clonotype was recorded many times. The TCR originated in a man older than 75 in good health. Sequencing was performed on blood.

CDR3 nucleotides: TGTGCCAGCAGCCGTAGCGCTAGCGCCTCTAGCACAGATACGCAGTATTTT. Amino acid sequence: CASSRSASASSTDTQYF. The chain joins TRBV3-1 to TRBJ2-3; tentatively, D is TRBD2 (6 bases). Germline CDR1 and CDR2: LGHDT and YNNKEL (reference sequence). This CDR3 is 17 amino acids long. Trimming cost V 4 bases and J 0 bases, with 17 bases left between them.